The source of this T cell receptor (beta chain) is a study of T cells expressing NK-cell markers. About the study: Source material for TCR beta repertoires consisted of sorted CD3+CD56+NKG2C+, CD3+CD56+NKG2C- and CD3+CD56-NKG2C+ T cells.

Overall study findings and caveats: Clarity on HCMV specificity was lacking for the expanded NKG2C+ T cell clones. The CD3+CD56-NKG2C+ fraction of a handful of donors was likewise dominated by these clonotypes.

As the method of synthesis, 5'RACE template switching with UMIs yielded TCR beta cDNA. After re-calling the 5' RACE reads, TCRdb lists one entry per CDR3 protein, DNA absent. This sample's table reports almost 450,000 distinct CDR3 sequences. Points on this clonotype: Its antigen is undetermined.

In germline, CDR1 is MNHNS, CDR2 SASEGT. The CDR3 is 14 residues long. Sequencing input: blood T cells: a sorted CD56 or NKG2C T cell subset, CD4+ or CD8+ T cells, or bulk PBMC T cells (not recorded which). This clonotype originated in a woman aged 18 to 75 in good health. This sequence joins TRBV6-1 and TRBJ1-2; the TCRdb D gene call, TRBD1, has no DNA to confirm it. CDR3: CASSPGGGAYGYTF.